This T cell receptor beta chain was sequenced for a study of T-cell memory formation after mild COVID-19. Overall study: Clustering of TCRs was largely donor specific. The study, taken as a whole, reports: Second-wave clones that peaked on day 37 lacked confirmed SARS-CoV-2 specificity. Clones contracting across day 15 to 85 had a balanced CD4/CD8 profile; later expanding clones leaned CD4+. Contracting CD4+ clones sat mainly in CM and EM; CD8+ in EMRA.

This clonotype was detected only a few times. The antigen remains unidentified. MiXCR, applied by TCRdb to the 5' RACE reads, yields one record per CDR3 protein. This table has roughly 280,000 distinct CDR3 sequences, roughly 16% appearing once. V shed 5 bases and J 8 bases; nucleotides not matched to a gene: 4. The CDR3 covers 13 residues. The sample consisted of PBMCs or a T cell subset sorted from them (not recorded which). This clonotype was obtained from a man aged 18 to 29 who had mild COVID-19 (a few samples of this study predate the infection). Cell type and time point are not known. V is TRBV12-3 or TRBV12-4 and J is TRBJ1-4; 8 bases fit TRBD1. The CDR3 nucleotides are TGTGCCAGCAGTAGTCAGGGGGCGGAAAAACTGTTTTTT. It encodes CASSSQGAEKLFF.